One and the same sample provided the 26 T cell receptor beta chains below, sequenced in a study of OX40 agonist ivuxolimab in advanced cancers. Sequenced by immunoSEQ multiplex PCR; TCRdb stores in-frame clones only, minus some. The table shows fewer than 55,000 clones, with under 90% occurring only once. The sample was CD4+ or CD8+ T cells sorted from blood, taken in a trial of the OX40 agonist ivuxolimab. Receptors originate from an adult with an advanced solid tumor such as melanoma, head and neck, liver or kidney cancer.

This chain uses TRBV13 with TRBJ2-1; D might be TRBD1 (5 bases). This CDR3 is 14 amino acids long. V was cut by 4 bases and J by 2 bases, with 9 bases left in between. Germline-derived CDR1 and CDR2 are PRHDT and FYEKMQ (reference sequence). In nucleotides, the CDR3 is TGTGCCAGCAGCTCCAGGGTAGCCTACAATGAGCAGTTCTTC. Translation: CASSSRVAYNEQFF.

This chain joins TRBV6-4 and TRBJ2-1; 8 bases are shared with TRBD2. J lost 8 bases, V lost 2 bases, and 5 bases had no gene match. From germline, CDR1 is MRHNA and CDR2 SNTAGT. This CDR3 has 14 residues. CDR3 amino acids: CASSDRAGVHEQFF. For the CDR3, the DNA is TGTGCCAGCAGTGACAGAGCGGGAGTCCATGAGCAGTTCTTC.

The chain carries TRBV15 and TRBJ2-2; D gene ambiguous. In germline, CDR1 is LNHNV, CDR2 YYDKDF (reference sequence). This CDR3 is built from 15 residues. V dropped 6 bases and J dropped 0 bases, with 11 bases sitting between them. This CDR3 reads CATREARTNTGELFF. The DNA of the CDR3 is TGTGCCACCAGAGAGGCTAGAACGAACACCGGGGAGCTGTTTTTT.

About this clone: The junction does not match germline at one end; this may be a read error. The chain carries TRBV27 and TRBJ1-2; D is perhaps TRBD1 (5 bases). The CDR3 loop spans 13 amino acids. CDR1 MNHEY and CDR2 SMNVEV come from the germline V gene (reference sequence). CDR3 amino acids: CASRFGANYGYTF. The CDR3 DNA is TGTGCCAGCCGTTTTGGGGCGAACTATGGCTACACCTTC.

This rearrangement joins TRBV7-8 to TRBJ2-3, with D tentatively TRBD2 (5 bases). Trimming stripped 5 bases from V and 2 bases from J, with 14 bases between. The CDR3 is 15 residues long. CDR1 SGHVS and CDR2 FQNEAQ come from the germline V gene. CDR3 bases: TGTGCCAGCAGCCATTTGTCGGGGTCCACAGATACGCAGTATTTT. This translates into CASSHLSGSTDTQYF.

J is TRBJ2-3 and V is TRBV6-1; 9 bases map to TRBD2. CDR1 is MNHNS and CDR2 is SASEGT in the germline V gene. Unmatched junction bases numbered 9, after V lost 4 bases and J lost 4 bases. The CDR3 is made up of 16 amino acids. CDR3 sequence reads: CASSVMAGGFADTQYF. In DNA, the CDR3 is TGTGCCAGCAGTGTCATGGCGGGGGGGTTCGCAGATACGCAGTATTTT.

The chain joins TRBV27 to TRBJ2-4, with D perhaps being TRBD1 or TRBD2 (5 bases each). This CDR3 region has 16 residues. The germline gives CDR1 MNHEY, CDR2 SMNVEV (reference sequence). V lost 1 base, J lost 0 bases, and 10 bases lay in between. For the CDR3, the DNA is TGTGCCAGCAGTTTATTGGGACCGGTAGCCAAAAACATTCAGTACTTC. Its translation: CASSLLGPVAKNIQYF.

The rearrangement joins TRBV5-1 to TRBJ1-1; TRBD1 aligns across 9 bases. The CDR3 consists of 15 residues. Germline V gives CDR1 SGHRS, CDR2 YFSETQ. V dropped 3 bases and J dropped 4; count of bases not matched to a gene: 7. CDR3 sequence reads: CASSYTGTGTTEAFF. DNA of the CDR3: TGCGCCAGCAGCTACACCGGGACAGGGACCACTGAAGCTTTCTTT.

The chain has TRBV28 and TRBJ1-6; 7 bases agree with TRBD1. The V and J ends lost 6 bases and 0 bases, in that order; junction bases with no gene match: 11. CDR3 length: 18 residues. CDR1 MDHEN and CDR2 SYDVKM come from the germline V gene. DNA of the CDR3: TGTGCCAGCAGCCCTCAGACAGGGCTGCGCTCCTATAATTCACCCCTCCACTTT. Encoded protein: CASSPQTGLRSYNSPLHF.

Remarks on this clone: At one end the junction does not follow the germline gene, possibly because of a read error. V gene TRBV10-1 combines with J gene TRBJ1-1, with no clear D. The CDR3 spans 13 residues. Per germline, CDR1 WNHNN and CDR2 SYGVQD (reference sequence). CDR3 coding DNA: TGCGCCAGTAGTGAGCCAGGTGGGACTGAAGCTTTCTTT. The encoded protein is CASSEPGGTEAFF.

V gene TRBV11-2 combines with J gene TRBJ1-4, with 8 bases lining up with TRBD1. CDR3 size: 14 residues. The trim removed 7 bases at V and 6 bases at J, leaving 7 bases unmatched. Looked up from germline, CDR1 is SGHAT and CDR2 is FQNNGV. Here the CDR3 reads CASTLSGGYEKLFF. In nucleotides, the CDR3 is TGTGCCAGCACCCTATCAGGGGGCTATGAAAAACTGTTTTTT.

The chain links TRBV5-5 to TRBJ2-7; 9 bases fit TRBD1. The trim removed 3 bases at V and 1 base at J, leaving 2 bases unmatched. The CDR3 is 14 amino acids. Germline values: CDR1 SGHKS, CDR2 YYEKEE (reference sequence). CDR3 loop: CASSWGQGSYEQYV. The CDR3 DNA sequence: TGTGCCAGCAGCTGGGGACAGGGTTCCTACGAGCAGTACGTC.

This rearrangement joins TRBV27 to TRBJ1-2; D is possibly TRBD1 (5 bases). Germline lookup yields CDR1 MNHEY and CDR2 SMNVEV (reference sequence). The CDR3 totals 16 residues. V was trimmed by 0 bases and J by 2 bases, leaving 13 bases between them. CDR3 sequence: CASSLSFGGLNYGYTF. As DNA, the CDR3 is TGTGCCAGCAGTTTATCGTTCGGGGGACTGAACTATGGCTACACCTTC.

The genes are TRBV7-8 and TRBJ2-7, with 8 bases that match TRBD1. The CDR3 spans 17 residues. Germline loops: CDR1 SGHVS, CDR2 FQNEAQ. The V segment lost 4 bases and the J segment 2 bases; nucleotides outside the gene matches: 13. CDR3 bases: TGTGCCAGCAGCTCCGGAACCCAAGGGACAGGTACCTACGAGCAGTACTTC. This encodes CASSSGTQGTGTYEQYF.

The chain links TRBV28 to TRBJ2-7, with D perhaps TRBD1 (6 bases). Germline-derived CDR1 and CDR2 are MDHEN and SYDVKM. V lost 6 bases and J lost 3, with 15 bases in between. The CDR3 sequence is 14 residues long. CDR3 sequence (DNA): TGTGCCAGCAGCCTAAACAGGGTTCTCTACGAGCAGTACTTC. Translated, it gives CASSLNRVLYEQYF.

V usage is TRBV28 and J usage is TRBJ2-3; 16 nucleotides align to TRBD2. There are 18 residues in the CDR3. J lost 5 bases, V lost 1 base, and 6 bases had no gene match. Germline loops: CDR1 MDHEN, CDR2 SYDVKM. CDR3 sequence reads: CASSLFGTSGRARDTQYF. As DNA, the CDR3 is TGTGCCAGCAGTTTATTTGGGACTAGCGGGAGGGCCAGAGATACGCAGTATTTT.

This clone is judged medium-sized. The chain has TRBV19 and TRBJ2-2; D is perhaps TRBD2 (5 bases). The CDR3 runs to 13 residues. Germline CDR1 is LNHDA and CDR2 is SQIVND (reference sequence). The V end lost 11 bases, the J end lost 0 bases, and 10 bases lay between the germline ends. CDR3 sequence (DNA): TGTGCCGGAGGAAATCCGAACACCGGGGAGCTGTTTTTT. Amino acids: CAGGNPNTGELFF.

This clone has a handful of counts. The chain is built from TRBV9 and TRBJ2-7; tentative D call: TRBD2 (5 bases). Germline assignment: CDR1 SGDLS and CDR2 YYNGEE. CDR3 length: 14 amino acids. V lost 0 bases and J lost 2, with 9 bases in between. The CDR3 coding sequence is TGTGCCAGCAGCGTAGATGAGGGAGCCTACGAGCAGTACTTC. Its protein is CASSVDEGAYEQYF.

The rearrangement uses TRBV7-9 and TRBJ2-1, with D tentatively TRBD2 (6 bases). This CDR3 spans 16 amino acids. CDR1 and CDR2 from the germline V gene are SEHNR and FQNEAQ (reference sequence). Trimming took 0 bases from V and 7 from J, leaving 16 bases between them. The CDR3 here is CASSLAGGYLGNEQFF. DNA for the CDR3: TGTGCCAGCAGCTTAGCTGGGGGGTACCTGGGGAATGAGCAGTTCTTC.

The chain recombines TRBV4-1 with TRBJ2-5; TRBD1 matches at 7 bases. The CDR3 spans 15 residues. CDR1 is MGHRA and CDR2 is YSYEKL in the germline V gene. V was clipped by 3 bases and J by 4 bases; unmatched bases: 8. CDR3 sequence: CASSQSQGVGETQYF. The CDR3 nucleotides are TGCGCCAGCAGCCAGAGCCAGGGGGTTGGAGAGACCCAGTACTTC.

The gene calls are TRBV5-6 and TRBJ2-1, with a tentative D call TRBD1 (5 bases). CDR3 size: 14 residues. With 4 bases removed from V and 5 bases from J, the gap between germline ends came to 13 bases. Germline assignment: CDR1 SGHDT and CDR2 YYEEEE. CDR3 coding DNA: TGTGCCAGCAGCCAAAAGGGGATAAACAATGAGCAGTTCTTC. Translating it yields CASSQKGINNEQFF.

This clone was detected only a few times. The gene calls are TRBV28 and TRBJ1-5; D is unclear. The CDR3 runs 15 residues. V dropped 2 bases and J dropped 3 bases, with 11 bases sitting between them. Germline V gives CDR1 MDHEN, CDR2 SYDVKM. CDR3 DNA: TGTGCCAGCAGTTTACTAGCGCGCAACAATCAGCCCCAGCATTTT. Encoded protein: CASSLLARNNQPQHF.

The chain uses TRBV7-6 and TRBJ2-6; D uncertain. The V end lost 2 bases, the J end lost 2 bases, and 7 bases lay between the germline ends. Germline V lookup: CDR1 SGHVS, CDR2 FNYEAQ. The CDR3 extends over 15 amino acids. This CDR3 reads CASSLLGAGANVLTF. The CDR3 DNA reads TGTGCCAGCAGCTTACTCGGAGCTGGGGCCAACGTCCTGACTTTC.

This clone occurred a few times. The chain uses TRBV6-5 and TRBJ1-5; D is unresolved. This CDR3 has 14 residues. Trimming took off 5 bases at V and 3 bases at J, with 11 bases between the two ends. The germline V gene encodes CDR1 MNHEY and CDR2 SVGAGI. The DNA for the CDR3 is TGTGCCAGCAGTGAAAACTGGGCCAATCAGCCCCAGCATTTT. Protein: CASSENWANQPQHF.

This chain uses TRBV19 with TRBJ2-7; D is uncertain. The CDR3 is 15 residues long. Germline-derived CDR1 and CDR2 are LNHDA and SQIVND (reference sequence). The ends were cut back, 7 bases at V and 3 bases at J, with 19 bases in the middle. As DNA, the CDR3 is TGTGCCAGTAATCTTTCATTCACCAACCACTACGAGCAGTACTTC. This encodes CASNLSFTNHYEQYF.

This clone was seen only once. The chain links TRBV7-9 to TRBJ1-2; 9 bases are shared with TRBD1. Germline-derived CDR1 and CDR2 are SEHNR and FQNEAQ (reference sequence). V was pared by 5 bases and J by 6 bases, with 7 bases of the junction left unmatched. The CDR3 has 14 residues. CDR3 sequence: CASSEQGAANGYTF. CDR3 sequence (DNA): TGTGCCAGCAGCGAACAGGGGGCTGCGAATGGCTACACCTTC.